These T cell receptor beta chains were read from a single sample in a study of cytomegalovirus exposure and HLA in healthy donors. Some clones are missing from TCRdb's copy, which holds only in-frame ones; the method was immunoSEQ multiplex PCR. The data show over 150,000 clones, around 79% seen once. Sample: PBMCs. These receptors all stem from a young woman in good health and CMV-seronegative. CDR3s include the opening cysteine and the closing phenylalanine or tryptophan. The D gene is left open where the match is weak. A row's size may be missing; if present it is once, few, many or a size class.

clone_size: many
v_call: TRBV5-6
j_call: TRBJ1-5
d_call: TRBD1
cdr3_aa: CASSLDGTGNQPQHF
cdr3_nt: TGTGCCAGCAGCTTGGATGGGACAGGCAATCAGCCCCAGCATTTT

clone_size: .
v_call: TRBV28
j_call: TRBJ2-7
d_call: .
cdr3_aa: CASTQTGLGNYEQYF
cdr3_nt: TGTGCCAGCACCCAGACAGGCCTTGGAAACTACGAGCAGTACTTC

clone_size: .
v_call: TRBV25-1
j_call: TRBJ2-5
d_call: .
cdr3_aa: CASSGGLGETQYF
cdr3_nt: TGTGCCAGCAGTGGAGGTCTCGGGGAGACCCAGTACTTC

clone_size: .
v_call: TRBV4-1
j_call: TRBJ1-5
d_call: .
cdr3_aa: CASSQGIVWQANQPQHF
cdr3_nt: TGCGCCAGCAGCCAAGGCATAGTATGGCAGGCCAATCAGCCCCAGCATTTT

clone_size: .
v_call: TRBV2
j_call: TRBJ2-4
d_call: .
cdr3_aa: CASSEAQAAKNIQYF
cdr3_nt: TGTGCCAGCAGTGAGGCACAGGCCGCCAAAAACATTCAGTACTTC

clone_size: once
v_call: TRBV7-9
j_call: TRBJ1-5
d_call: .
cdr3_aa: CASQGTLNQPQHF
cdr3_nt: TGTGCCAGCCAGGGGACCCTGAATCAGCCCCAGCATTTT

clone_size: few
v_call: TRBV7-2
j_call: TRBJ1-4
d_call: .
cdr3_aa: CASSLGAREKLFF
cdr3_nt: TGTGCCAGCAGCTTGGGGGCTCGGGAAAAACTGTTTTTT

clone_size: .
v_call: TRBV5-8
j_call: TRBJ1-4
d_call: .
cdr3_aa: CASSLALIRSEKLFF
cdr3_nt: TGTGCCAGCAGCTTGGCGCTAATAAGGAGTGAAAAACTGTTTTTT

clone_size: .
v_call: TRBV4-1
j_call: TRBJ2-3
d_call: TRBD2
cdr3_aa: CASSQDGLAGTTDTQYF
cdr3_nt: TGCGCCAGCAGCCAGGACGGACTAGCGGGTACCACAGATACGCAGTATTTT

clone_size: .
v_call: TRBV18
j_call: TRBJ1-2
d_call: TRBD1
cdr3_aa: CASSPGTDHYGYTF
cdr3_nt: TGTGCCAGCTCACCTGGGACAGATCACTATGGCTACACCTTC

clone_size: .
v_call: TRBV7-2
j_call: TRBJ2-5
d_call: .
cdr3_aa: CASSLGGGQQTQYF
cdr3_nt: TGTGCCAGCAGCTTAGGTGGGGGCCAGCAGACCCAGTACTTC

clone_size: .
v_call: TRBV2
j_call: TRBJ1-4
d_call: .
cdr3_aa: CASRPGATNEKLFF
cdr3_nt: TGTGCCAGCAGACCCGGGGCAACTAATGAAAAACTGTTTTTT

clone_size: .
v_call: TRBV18
j_call: TRBJ2-7
d_call: .
cdr3_aa: CASSPAGNEQYF
cdr3_nt: TGTGCCAGCTCACCTGCAGGCAACGAGCAGTACTTC

clone_size: .
v_call: TRBV7-9
j_call: TRBJ2-5
d_call: .
cdr3_aa: CASSLVAELTKETQYF
cdr3_nt: TGTGCCAGCAGCTTAGTGGCGGAACTAACTAAAGAGACCCAGTACTTC

clone_size: .
v_call: TRBV5-1
j_call: TRBJ1-1
d_call: .
cdr3_aa: CASSYGGGTEAFF
cdr3_nt: TGCGCCAGCAGCTATGGGGGAGGCACTGAAGCTTTCTTT

clone_size: .
v_call: TRBV9
j_call: TRBJ2-3
d_call: TRBD2
cdr3_aa: CASSPTPRAGADTQYF
cdr3_nt: TGTGCCAGCAGCCCTACCCCCAGGGCGGGGGCAGATACGCAGTATTTT

clone_size: .
v_call: TRBV27
j_call: TRBJ2-6
d_call: TRBD1
cdr3_aa: CASTSRQGTAGANVLTF
cdr3_nt: TGTGCCAGCACAAGCAGACAGGGGACTGCTGGGGCCAACGTCCTGACTTTC

clone_size: .
v_call: TRBV14
j_call: TRBJ2-5
d_call: .
cdr3_aa: CASSQELEQTQYF
cdr3_nt: TGTGCCAGCAGCCAAGAGCTAGAACAGACCCAGTACTTC

clone_size: .
v_call: TRBV10-2
j_call: TRBJ2-2
d_call: TRBD2
cdr3_aa: CARGRDNTGELFF
cdr3_nt: TGCGCCAGGGGGAGGGATAACACCGGGGAGCTGTTTTTT

clone_size: .
v_call: TRBV7-2
j_call: TRBJ1-3
d_call: TRBD1
cdr3_aa: CASSSRGVEAGNTIYF
cdr3_nt: TGTGCCAGCAGCTCCAGGGGGGTAGAAGCTGGAAACACCATATATTTT

clone_size: few
v_call: TRBV6-5
j_call: TRBJ2-5
d_call: TRBD2
cdr3_aa: CASIIREGETQYF
cdr3_nt: TGTGCCAGCATTATACGGGAGGGGGAGACCCAGTACTTC

clone_size: .
v_call: TRBV6-1
j_call: TRBJ2-1
d_call: .
cdr3_aa: CASSEAVADNEQFF
cdr3_nt: TGTGCCAGCAGTGAAGCGGTCGCGGACAATGAGCAGTTCTTC

clone_size: once
v_call: TRBV5-6
j_call: TRBJ1-2
d_call: .
cdr3_aa: CASSFGQTANYGYTF
cdr3_nt: TGTGCCAGCAGCTTTGGACAGACCGCTAACTATGGCTACACCTTC

clone_size: .
v_call: TRBV4-2
j_call: TRBJ1-4
d_call: TRBD1
cdr3_aa: CASSQGTGGSGNEKLFF
cdr3_nt: TGTGCCAGCAGCCAAGGGACAGGGGGCTCGGGTAATGAAAAACTGTTTTTT

clone_size: .
v_call: TRBV30
j_call: TRBJ2-7
d_call: TRBD2
cdr3_aa: CAWSVRSGGEQYF
cdr3_nt: TGTGCCTGGAGTGTACGTTCGGGAGGCGAGCAGTACTTC

clone_size: .
v_call: TRBV6-5
j_call: TRBJ1-1
d_call: .
cdr3_aa: CASSYRGLNTEAFF
cdr3_nt: TGTGCCAGCAGTTACAGGGGCCTGAACACTGAAGCTTTCTTT

clone_size: .
v_call: TRBV28
j_call: TRBJ2-7
d_call: .
cdr3_aa: CASRPPVGGYEQYF
cdr3_nt: TGTGCCAGCAGGCCCCCCGTAGGAGGCTACGAGCAGTACTTC

clone_size: .
v_call: TRBV6-5
j_call: TRBJ1-1
d_call: .
cdr3_aa: CASSYGGDTEAFF
cdr3_nt: TGTGCCAGCAGTTACGGGGGGGACACTGAAGCTTTCTTT

clone_size: .
v_call: TRBV6-1
j_call: TRBJ2-7
d_call: TRBD2
cdr3_aa: CASSEGTSILVEQYF
cdr3_nt: TGTGCCAGCAGTGAAGGGACTAGCATCCTCGTCGAGCAGTACTTC

clone_size: once
v_call: TRBV2
j_call: TRBJ2-2
d_call: .
cdr3_aa: CASSGLDWRVNTGELFF
cdr3_nt: TGTGCCAGCAGTGGACTCGACTGGAGGGTTAACACCGGGGAGCTGTTTTTT

clone_size: few
v_call: TRBV15
j_call: TRBJ2-7
d_call: .
cdr3_aa: CATGGVPGNEQYF
cdr3_nt: TGTGCCACCGGAGGGGTTCCCGGGAACGAGCAGTACTTC

clone_size: .
v_call: TRBV6-6
j_call: TRBJ1-1
d_call: .
cdr3_aa: CASSYSSHEAFF
cdr3_nt: TGTGCCAGCAGTTACTCGAGTCATGAAGCTTTCTTT

clone_size: .
v_call: TRBV2
j_call: TRBJ1-6
d_call: TRBD1
cdr3_aa: CASGQGGGSPLHF
cdr3_nt: TGTGCCAGCGGACAGGGGGGGGGTTCACCCCTCCACTTT

clone_size: .
v_call: TRBV6-1
j_call: TRBJ2-6
d_call: .
cdr3_aa: CASSERGGTLSGANVLTF
cdr3_nt: TGTGCCAGCAGTGAAAGAGGAGGAACTCTCTCTGGGGCCAACGTCCTGACTTTC

clone_size: .
v_call: TRBV28
j_call: TRBJ1-1
d_call: .
cdr3_aa: CASSPGVTEAFF
cdr3_nt: TGTGCCAGCAGCCCAGGGGTTACTGAAGCTTTCTTT

clone_size: .
v_call: TRBV4-1
j_call: TRBJ2-3
d_call: TRBD1
cdr3_aa: CASSQGVGGSGTDTQYF
cdr3_nt: TGCGCCAGCAGCCAAGGAGTAGGGGGCTCGGGCACAGATACGCAGTATTTT

clone_size: .
v_call: TRBV25-1
j_call: TRBJ2-1
d_call: TRBD2
cdr3_aa: CASGLAGVNEQFF
cdr3_nt: TGTGCCTCCGGGCTAGCGGGAGTGAATGAGCAGTTCTTC

clone_size: .
v_call: TRBV15
j_call: TRBJ1-1
d_call: .
cdr3_aa: CATSRLSSQGTEAFF
cdr3_nt: TGTGCCACCAGCAGACTTAGTAGTCAGGGCACTGAAGCTTTCTTT

clone_size: .
v_call: TRBV5-4
j_call: TRBJ2-7
d_call: TRBD1
cdr3_aa: CASSVPGTGGSYEQYF
cdr3_nt: TGTGCCAGCAGCGTCCCCGGCACAGGGGGCTCCTACGAGCAGTACTTC

clone_size: .
v_call: TRBV6-5
j_call: TRBJ1-1
d_call: TRBD1
cdr3_aa: CASSYIRGRDTEAFF
cdr3_nt: TGTGCCAGCAGTTACATCAGGGGGCGCGACACTGAAGCTTTCTTT

clone_size: .
v_call: TRBV5-1
j_call: TRBJ2-2
d_call: .
cdr3_aa: CASSLALGNTGELFF
cdr3_nt: TGCGCCAGCAGCTTGGCCCTAGGGAACACCGGGGAGCTGTTTTTT

clone_size: .
v_call: TRBV27
j_call: TRBJ1-2
d_call: .
cdr3_aa: CASSLRGFYGYTF
cdr3_nt: TGTGCCAGCAGTTTAAGGGGCTTCTATGGCTACACCTTC

clone_size: once
v_call: TRBV2
j_call: TRBJ2-7
d_call: TRBD1
cdr3_aa: CASKTRGTSYEQYF
cdr3_nt: TGTGCCAGCAAGACCAGGGGGACCTCCTACGAGCAGTACTTC

clone_size: once
v_call: TRBV2
j_call: TRBJ2-7
d_call: .
cdr3_aa: CASRGERGKIEQYF
cdr3_nt: TGTGCCAGCAGAGGGGAGAGGGGGAAAATCGAGCAGTACTTC

clone_size: .
v_call: TRBV5-6
j_call: TRBJ1-3
d_call: .
cdr3_aa: CASSRGSGNTIYF
cdr3_nt: TGTGCCAGCAGCCGAGGGTCTGGAAACACCATATATTTT

clone_size: .
v_call: TRBV7-3
j_call: TRBJ2-1
d_call: .
cdr3_aa: CASGAENDEQFF
cdr3_nt: TGTGCCAGTGGGGCTGAAAACGATGAGCAGTTCTTC

clone_size: once
v_call: TRBV9
j_call: TRBJ1-2
d_call: TRBD1
cdr3_aa: CASSQGTGTNYGYTF
cdr3_nt: TGTGCCAGCAGCCAAGGGACAGGCACTAACTATGGCTACACCTTC